Each of the 30 T cell receptor beta chains below was sequenced from the same sample in a study of CD8+ T cells in alopecia areata. Noted treatment: oral pan-JAK inhibitor, 5-10 mg twice daily. RNA was extracted and reverse transcribed into cDNA as the sequencing template. Sequenced by immunoSEQ multiplex PCR; TCRdb stores in-frame clones only, minus some. The sample lists 100,000 to 150,000 clones, 61% occurring once. The source was CD4+ T cells sorted from blood, collected at week 4, from a patient treated with tofacitinib. These receptors were taken from a human donor with alopecia areata.

V and J are TRBV19 and TRBJ2-4; perhaps TRBD1 as D (5 bases). This CDR3 is 13 amino acids long. Germline V gene lookup returns CDR1 LNHDA and CDR2 SQIVND (reference sequence). V gave up 5 bases and J gave up 5 bases, with 10 bases separating them. CDR3 residues: CASSRQFQNIQYF. The CDR3 nucleotides are TGTGCCAGTAGTCGACAGTTCCAAAACATTCAGTACTTC.

The chain recombines TRBV19 with TRBJ1-4; D uncertain. The CDR3 has 15 amino acids. Trimming pared 5 bases from V and 8 bases from J, leaving 18 bases between. Germline loops: CDR1 LNHDA, CDR2 SQIVND (reference sequence). CDR3 in amino acids: CASSSLLGLGEKLFF. CDR3 DNA: TGTGCCAGTAGTTCCCTCCTCGGGCTGGGCGAAAAACTGTTTTTT.

This clone was seen only once. The rearrangement joins TRBV14 to TRBJ2-7; a possible D gene is TRBD2 (7 bases). V lost 4 bases and J 0 bases, leaving 16 bases between the germline ends. The CDR3 length is 16 residues. Germline V gene lookup returns CDR1 SGHDN and CDR2 FVKESK. The CDR3 is CASSRLGGGNSYEQYF. The DNA of the CDR3 is TGTGCCAGCAGCCGGCTTGGGGGGGGCAACTCCTACGAGCAGTACTTC.

This chain links TRBV7-9 with TRBJ2-6; D not resolved. This CDR3 spans 11 amino acids. Trimming removed 7 bases from V and 15 bases from J, with 13 bases in between. The germline CDR1 and CDR2 sequences are SEHNR and FQNEAQ (reference sequence). CDR3 amino acids: CASTPYIPLTF. The CDR3 bases are TGTGCCAGCACCCCTTACATTCCCCTGACTTTC. The full variable domain, in which reference TRBV7-9 and TRBJ2-6 provide the parts outside the CDR3, is DTGVSQNPRHKITKRGQNVTFRCDPISEHNRLYWYRQTLGQGPEFLTYFQNEAQLEKSRLLSDRFSAERPKGSFSTLEIQRTEQGDSAMYLCASTPYIPLTFGAGSRLTVL.

The V gene is TRBV2, the J gene TRBJ2-3; D ambiguous. The CDR3 sequence is 14 residues long. CDR1 is SNHLY and CDR2 is FYNNEI in the germline V gene. V shed 0 bases and J shed 4 bases, with 8 bases lying between them. CDR3 in amino acids: CASSEARRADTQYF. The CDR3 nucleotides read TGTGCCAGCAGTGAAGCTAGACGGGCAGATACGCAGTATTTT.

The V call is TRBV27, the J call TRBJ1-1; 7 bases match TRBD1. J lost 12 bases, V lost 1 base, and 8 bases had no gene match. Germline V gene data show CDR1 as MNHEY and CDR2 as SMNVEV (reference sequence). The CDR3 is 13 amino acids. As DNA, the CDR3 is TGTGCCAGCAGTTTATTCGGGACAGCAACCCCTTTCTTT. It translates to CASSLFGTATPFF.

The chain recombines TRBV27 with TRBJ2-4, with 7 bases matching TRBD2. This CDR3 is built from 14 residues. With V trimmed by 6 bases and J by 6 bases, 8 bases remained unmatched. Germline CDR1 is MNHEY and CDR2 is SMNVEV (reference sequence). CDR3 region: CASSLRGGGNIQYF. The CDR3 DNA follows: TGTGCCAGCAGCTTGAGGGGCGGGGGAAACATTCAGTACTTC.

This clone was seen a few times. The chain uses TRBV29-1 and TRBJ2-3, with a weak D call TRBD2 (5 bases). Trimming removed 6 bases at V and 2 bases at J, with 18 bases between. In germline, CDR1 is SQVTM, CDR2 ANQGSEA. There are 15 residues in the CDR3. The CDR3 DNA reads as TGCAGCGTGGGAACTCGGGGTATAGACACAGATACGCAGTATTTT. Its translation is CSVGTRGIDTDTQYF.

This clone has a handful of counts. V gene TRBV5-1 combines with J gene TRBJ2-6, with a weak D call TRBD2 (5 bases). The V and J ends lost 4 bases and 1 base respectively, with 9 bases between them. Germline V CDR1 and CDR2: SGHRS, YFSETQ. The CDR3 length is 15 residues. The CDR3 here is CASSTGGSGANVLTF. The CDR3 DNA follows: TGCGCCAGCAGCACGGGCGGGTCTGGGGCCAACGTCCTGACTTTC.

The CDR3 DNA sequence: TGCAGCGCTTCGACAGGGTCTAACTATGGCTACACCTTC. Translating gives CSASTGSNYGYTF. This chain connects TRBV29-1 to TRBJ1-2; 7 nucleotides agree with TRBD1. Germline values: CDR1 SQVTM, CDR2 ANQGSEA. The CDR3 contains 13 residues. J lost 0 bases, V lost 7 bases, and 5 bases had no gene match.

This clone was observed a handful of times. The chain combines TRBV6-5 with TRBJ2-3, with 8 bases that match TRBD1. The CDR3 has 14 residues. The V gene end was trimmed by 2 bases and the J gene end by 7 bases; junction bases not matched to a gene: 5. CDR1 MNHEY and CDR2 SVGAGI come from the germline V gene. CDR3 nucleotides: TGTGCCAGCAGTTACGGCAGGGGGCGAAATACGCAGTATTTT. This encodes CASSYGRGRNTQYF.

The DNA for the CDR3 is TGCGCCAGCAGCCAAGATTACCGACAGGGCGTGGGGGCACTTGAAGCTTTCTTT. Translation: CASSQDYRQGVGALEAFF. This chain joins TRBV4-1 and TRBJ1-1, with 7 bases matching TRBD1. J was trimmed by 7 bases and V by 0 bases; bases with no gene match: 17. This CDR3 is built from 18 residues. Germline-derived CDR1 and CDR2 are MGHRA and YSYEKL.

In the case of this clone: This same CDR3 is encoded by further DNA sequences in the sample. The chain links TRBV9 to TRBJ2-5, with D perhaps TRBD2 (6 bases). V lost 2 bases to trimming and J lost 0 bases, with 8 bases between them. Germline lookup yields CDR1 SGDLS and CDR2 YYNGEE. The CDR3 sequence is 14 residues long. In DNA form, the CDR3 reads TGTGCCAGCAGCGTCGCGGGGTACCAAGAGACCCAGTACTTC. Its translation is CASSVAGYQETQYF.

The V gene is TRBV29-1, the J gene TRBJ2-3, with 12 positions matching TRBD2. Per the germline V gene, CDR1 is SQVTM and CDR2 is ANQGSEA. The V gene end was trimmed by 0 bases and the J gene end by 3 bases; junction bases not matched to a gene: 4. CDR3 length equals 16 residues. In nucleotides, the CDR3 is TGCAGCGTTGAAGATCGACTAGCGGGGGTGACAGATACGCAGTATTTT. Translated: CSVEDRLAGVTDTQYF.

The V gene is TRBV6-5, the J gene TRBJ2-1; 7 positions match TRBD2. V lost 4 bases to trimming and J lost 4 bases; unmatched junction nucleotides: 4. Germline loops: CDR1 MNHEY, CDR2 SVGAGI. The CDR3 sequence is 14 residues long. CDR3 residues: CASSWTSDYNEQFF. CDR3 sequence (DNA): TGTGCCAGCAGTTGGACTAGTGATTACAATGAGCAGTTCTTC.

This CDR3 is CASSYPGTAYEQYF. CDR3 DNA: TGTGCCAGCAGTTACCCCGGGACAGCCTACGAGCAGTACTTC. The genes are TRBV6-5 and TRBJ2-7, with 7 bases matching TRBD1. The trim removed 2 bases at V and 2 bases at J, leaving 3 bases unmatched. The CDR3 loop spans 14 amino acids. Germline lookup yields CDR1 MNHEY and CDR2 SVGAGI.

This clone was seen a handful of times. V usage is TRBV10-3 and J usage is TRBJ1-2; possible D gene TRBD1, 5 bases. The CDR3 contains 14 residues. From germline, CDR1 is ENHRY and CDR2 SYGVKD. Trimming shortened V by 2 bases and J by 8 bases, and 15 bases separated the two germline ends. CDR3 DNA: TGTGCCATCAGTGAGGCGGGCCAGGGCGACGGCTACACCTTC. This codes for CAISEAGQGDGYTF.

The chain carries TRBV30 and TRBJ1-1; D remains ambiguous. V lost 4 bases and J lost 1, with 10 bases in between. CDR1 and CDR2 from the germline V gene are GTSNPN and SVGIG (reference sequence). The CDR3 totals 13 residues. CDR3: CAWTGDANTEAFF. CDR3 DNA: TGTGCCTGGACTGGGGATGCGAACACTGAAGCTTTCTTT. Looking up the rest from reference TRBV30 and TRBJ1-1 gives the full variable domain: SQTIHQWPATLVQPVGSPLSLECTVEGTSNPNLYWYRQAAGRGLQLLFYSVGIGQISSEVPQNLSASRPQDRQFILSSKKLLLSDSGFYLCAWTGDANTEAFFGQGTRLTVV.

J is TRBJ2-3 and V is TRBV30; 11 nucleotides match TRBD2. The junction had 9 bases not matched to a gene; V was cut back by 7 bases and J by 6 bases. The CDR3 is 14 amino acids. CDR1 GTSNPN and CDR2 SVGIG come from the germline V gene (reference sequence). This CDR3 is CASTSGRGEDTQYF. CDR3 DNA sequence: TGTGCCTCAACTAGCGGGAGAGGAGAGGATACGCAGTATTTT.

The rearrangement uses TRBV5-1 and TRBJ2-6; D ambiguous. Per the germline V gene, CDR1 is SGHRS and CDR2 is YFSETQ. V lost 2 bases and J lost 1, with 4 bases in between. The CDR3 loop spans 14 amino acids. The CDR3 DNA is TGCGCCAGCAGCTTCAGGTCTGGGGCCAACGTCCTGACTTTC. Encoded protein: CASSFRSGANVLTF.

This chain links TRBV9 with TRBJ2-5; TRBD1 matches 8 bases. Losses at the gene ends were 3 bases for V and 5 bases for J; bases not matched to a gene: 9. Germline assignment: CDR1 SGDLS and CDR2 YYNGEE. CDR3 size: 15 residues. CDR3 bases: TGTGCCAGCAGCGGGACAGGGATGAGTTTGGAGACCCAGTACTTC. It yields the protein CASSGTGMSLETQYF.

V gene TRBV7-9 combines with J gene TRBJ2-2, with D possibly TRBD1 on 6 matching bases. The CDR3 sequence is 18 residues long. Deletions cut 0 bases from V and 1 base from J, with 15 bases between. Germline CDR1 and CDR2: SEHNR and FQNEAQ (reference sequence). CDR3 DNA sequence: TGTGCCAGCAGCTTAGCAGGTCGATACAGGGAGAACACCGGGGAGCTGTTTTTT. Its translation: CASSLAGRYRENTGELFF.

The rearrangement joins TRBV5-1 to TRBJ2-7; 10 nucleotides align to TRBD2. Unmatched junction bases numbered 7, after V lost 9 bases and J lost 1 base. The CDR3 length is 14 residues. Germline CDR1 reads SGHRS; CDR2 reads YFSETQ. The CDR3 here is CATKPGLASYEQYF. The CDR3 DNA is TGCGCCACTAAACCGGGACTAGCGTCCTACGAGCAGTACTTC.

The chain carries TRBV6-5 and TRBJ2-7; D is uncertain. There are 12 residues in the CDR3. Germline loops: CDR1 MNHEY, CDR2 SVGAGI. V was trimmed by 4 bases and J by 5 bases, leaving 9 bases between them. CDR3 protein: CASSLNQDEQYF. CDR3 DNA: TGTGCCAGCAGTTTAAATCAAGACGAGCAGTACTTC.

This chain connects TRBV29-1 to TRBJ1-1; 7 nucleotides align to TRBD1. The CDR3 is 14 amino acids. Unmatched junction bases numbered 9, after V lost 7 bases and J lost 1 base. The germline CDR1 and CDR2 sequences are SQVTM and ANQGSEA. In DNA, the CDR3 is TGCAGCGCTTCACCGGGACAGTGGAACACTGAAGCTTTCTTT. It specifies CSASPGQWNTEAFF.

This chain joins TRBV30 and TRBJ2-3; 8 bases are a match to TRBD1. With V trimmed by 8 bases and J by 2 bases, 9 bases remained unmatched. This CDR3 region has 14 residues. Germline CDR1 GTSNPN, CDR2 SVGIG (reference sequence). The CDR3 reads CAGGQGTHTDTQYF. CDR3 bases: TGTGCCGGAGGACAGGGAACACACACAGATACGCAGTATTTT.

The gene calls are TRBV9 and TRBJ2-5, with TRBD2 identical over 8 bases. The CDR3 loop spans 15 amino acids. The germline CDR1 and CDR2 sequences are SGDLS and YYNGEE. With 7 bases clipped from V and 0 bases from J, the junction kept 8 bases outside the gene matches. As DNA, the CDR3 is TGTGCCAGCGCGGTGTCTAGCGGGTACCAAGAGACCCAGTACTTC. This translates into CASAVSSGYQETQYF. Together with reference TRBV9 and TRBJ2-5, the CDR3 gives the full variable domain: DSGVTQTPKHLITATGQRVTLRCSPRSGDLSVYWYQQSLDQGLQFLIQYYNGEERAKGNILERFSAQQFPDLHSELNLSSLELGDSALYFCASAVSSGYQETQYFGPGTRLLVL.

There are a few counts of this clone. V and J are TRBV29-1 and TRBJ1-1, with D possibly TRBD1 on 6 matching bases. Germline CDR1 and CDR2: SQVTM and ANQGSEA. The CDR3 has 12 residues. Trimming shortened V by 2 bases and J by 11 bases, and 15 bases separated the two germline ends. The CDR3 sequence is CSVELTGTEAFF. CDR3 DNA: TGCAGCGTTGAATTAACAGGGACGGAGGCTTTCTTT.

V usage is TRBV2 and J usage is TRBJ2-1; D may correspond to TRBD1 or TRBD2 (5 bases each). V dropped 4 bases and J dropped 0 bases, with 10 bases sitting between them. CDR1 and CDR2 (germline): SNHLY, FYNNEI. The CDR3 is 15 amino acids. As DNA, the CDR3 is TGTGCCAGCAGTGGGGGGACGGGCTCCTACAATGAGCAGTTCTTC. Amino acids: CASSGGTGSYNEQFF.

J is TRBJ1-2 and V is TRBV29-1, with 7 bases that match TRBD1. The V gene end was trimmed by 6 bases and the J gene end by 1 base; junction bases not matched to a gene: 11. The germline V gene encodes CDR1 SQVTM and CDR2 ANQGSEA. CDR3 length equals 15 residues. CDR3 sequence reads: CSVPKGQSFNYGYTF. The CDR3 nucleotides read TGCAGCGTCCCCAAGGGACAGTCCTTTAACTATGGCTACACCTTC.